This T cell receptor beta chain was recorded in a study of tumor-infiltrating lymphocytes in primary liver carcinoma. With 500 ng total RNA as template and a constant-region primer, TCR beta cDNA was made. Construction of TCR beta libraries relied on three successive nested multiplex PCR rounds employing slightly modified ARM-PCR. TRBV1-TRBV30 forward and Cbeta reverse primers drove the first two roughly 9-cycle rounds. TCRdb fed the multiplex PCR reads into MiXCR, producing one record per CDR3 protein. The sample lists fewer than 200,000 distinct CDR3 sequences; about 85% were seen once. On this clonotype itself: Its antigen remains unidentified.

Trimming took off 7 bases at V and 6 bases at J, with 14 bases between the two ends. Germline V lookup: CDR1 SGHDN, CDR2 FVKESK. This CDR3 comprises 13 residues. Study-wide points: Present in all five tumor regions were only about 8-24% of the top clones. For tumor-adjacent and tumor-blood pairs, overlap was less than that seen for tumor region pairs.

Co-extracting RNA and DNA was done with roughly 17-33 mg of unsorted bulk tissue as input. The chain joins TRBV14 to TRBJ2-3; D remains ambiguous. This receptor was identified in a man aged 35 to 55 with primary liver carcinoma and hepatitis B virus infection. Sequencing used tumor tissue from primary liver carcinoma. The CDR3 is CASTPGPVDTQYF. Written as DNA, the CDR3 is TGTGCCAGCACCCCAGGTCCGGTGGATACGCAGTATTTT.